The rows below give T cell receptor beta chains drawn from one sample of a study of cytomegalovirus exposure and HLA in healthy donors. TCRdb keeps only in-frame clones here, not all; method: immunoSEQ multiplex PCR. This table has 180,000 or so clones, about 80% appearing once. The source material was PBMCs. The receptors shown here come from a man aged 45-65 years in good health and CMV-seropositive. Both conserved end residues are part of each CDR3. A D gene is named only where the DNA matches it firmly. Size is omitted from some rows. Given values are once, few, many or a class for expanded clones.

TRBV13	.	TRBJ2-3	once	CASSSARQMQASDTQYF	TGTGCCAGCAGCTCGGCCCGACAGATGCAAGCGTCAGATACGCAGTATTTT
TRBV5-1	TRBD1	TRBJ1-6	.	CASSLGQGGSPLHF	TGCGCCAGCAGCTTGGGACAGGGAGGATCACCCCTCCACTTT
TRBV4-1	TRBD1	TRBJ1-6	few	CASSQDWTGGSPLHF	TGCGCCAGCAGCCAAGATTGGACAGGGGGTTCACCCCTCCACTTT
TRBV29-1	.	TRBJ2-3	once	CSVPGLGADTQYF	TGCAGCGTACCGGGCCTGGGAGCAGATACGCAGTATTTT
TRBV11-2	.	TRBJ2-1	.	CASSLEYQGMGYNEQFF	TGTGCCAGCAGCTTAGAGTATCAGGGGATGGGCTACAATGAGCAGTTCTTC
TRBV29-1	TRBD2	TRBJ2-2	.	CSVIRGGPHGELFF	TGCAGCGTTATCCGGGGGGGGCCTCACGGGGAGCTGTTTTTT
TRBV7-9	.	TRBJ1-6	.	CASSLEGTRLNSPLHF	TGTGCCAGCAGCTTAGAAGGGACAAGACTAAATTCACCCCTCCACTTT
TRBV9	TRBD1	TRBJ2-3	few	CASSTGGLIDTQYF	TGTGCCAGCAGTACAGGGGGCCTCATAGATACGCAGTATTTT
TRBV4-2	.	TRBJ2-2	.	CASSQVTSYTGELFF	TGTGCCAGCAGCCAAGTGACTTCGTACACCGGGGAGCTGTTTTTT
TRBV4-3	TRBD1	TRBJ2-7	.	CASSQVGQGTYEQYF	TGCGCCAGCAGCCAAGTGGGACAGGGAACTTACGAGCAGTACTTC
TRBV27	.	TRBJ2-2	.	CASRFISGANTGELFF	TGTGCCAGCAGATTCATTAGCGGAGCGAACACCGGGGAGCTGTTTTTT
TRBV7-6	.	TRBJ1-1	.	CASSLETANTEAFF	TGTGCCAGCAGCTTAGAGACAGCAAACACTGAAGCTTTCTTT
TRBV2	TRBD1	TRBJ1-1	.	CATVRDRGTEAFF	TGTGCCACCGTTAGGGACAGGGGGACTGAAGCTTTCTTT
TRBV7-9	TRBD1	TRBJ2-1	.	CSSSPATSQGIVQFF	TGTTCCAGCAGCCCAGCGACCTCACAGGGGATAGTACAGTTCTTC
TRBV25-1	.	TRBJ1-4	.	CASSDSRSGFEKLFF	TGTGCCAGCAGTGATAGTCGGTCAGGGTTTGAAAAACTGTTTTTT
TRBV11-2	TRBD2	TRBJ2-1	.	CASTLAGSYNEQFF	TGTGCCAGCACCCTAGCGGGGTCGTACAATGAGCAGTTCTTC
TRBV6-1	.	TRBJ1-2	.	CASSELGGGGANYGYTF	TGTGCCAGCAGTGAACTGGGGGGGGGTGGAGCTAACTATGGCTACACCTTC
TRBV11-2	TRBD1	TRBJ1-3	.	CASSETTGGNTIYF	TGTGCCAGCAGTGAGACGACAGGGGGAAACACCATATATTTT
TRBV21-1	.	TRBJ2-7	few	CASNQNYF	TGTGCCAGCAATCAAAATTACTTC
TRBV2	.	TRBJ1-1	.	CASSDSGWTEAFF	TGTGCCAGCAGTGACTCGGGTTGGACTGAAGCTTTCTTT
TRBV14	.	TRBJ2-7	.	CASSQDGNRYYSYEQYF	TGTGCCAGCAGCCAAGATGGGAACAGGTACTACTCCTACGAGCAGTACTTC
TRBV19	.	TRBJ1-1	.	CASRQGRRAFF	TGTGCCAGTAGGCAGGGGCGAAGAGCTTTCTTT
TRBV28	TRBD2	TRBJ2-3	.	CASSPALSSGGAEQYF	TGTGCCAGCAGTCCCGCCTTATCTAGCGGGGGGGCAGAGCAGTATTTT
TRBV9	.	TRBJ1-1	.	CASSVAVNTEAFF	TGTGCCAGCAGCGTAGCGGTGAACACTGAAGCTTTCTTT
TRBV7-8	TRBD1	TRBJ2-2	.	CASSSGTGQTGELFF	TGTGCCAGCAGCTCGGGGACAGGCCAGACCGGGGAGCTGTTTTTT
TRBV15	.	TRBJ1-5	.	CATSRGGAMGQPQHF	TGTGCCACCAGCAGGGGGGGGGCGATGGGTCAGCCCCAGCATTTT
TRBV7-6	TRBD2	TRBJ2-2	once	CASRRLAGGATNTGELFF	TGTGCCAGCAGGCGACTAGCGGGGGGCGCAACGAACACCGGGGAGCTGTTTTTT
TRBV11-2	TRBD1	TRBJ1-1	.	CASSGQGTTEAFF	TGTGCCAGCAGCGGACAGGGGACCACTGAAGCTTTCTTT
TRBV2	.	TRBJ1-4	.	CASSVGGSNEKLFF	TGTGCCAGCAGTGTAGGGGGTTCTAATGAAAAACTGTTTTTT
TRBV6-5	.	TRBJ1-1	few	CASTSGLGNTEAFF	TGTGCCAGCACGTCAGGTCTCGGGAACACTGAAGCTTTCTTT
TRBV4-1	.	TRBJ2-7	.	CASSPRLALGVDEQYF	TGCGCCAGCAGCCCCCGGCTCGCCTTAGGGGTTGACGAGCAGTACTTC
TRBV7-6	.	TRBJ2-7	once	CASSERIGQSSYEQYF	TGTGCCAGCAGTGAAAGGATAGGACAGAGCTCCTACGAGCAGTACTTC
TRBV2	.	TRBJ1-2	.	CASRGVSWDYGYTF	TGTGCCAGCAGGGGCGTTTCTTGGGACTATGGCTACACCTTC
TRBV5-1	TRBD1	TRBJ2-1	.	CASSSIGTGGNNEQFF	TGCGCCAGCAGCAGTATTGGGACAGGGGGCAACAATGAGCAGTTCTTC
TRBV7-9	TRBD1	TRBJ1-6	.	CSSSSGQGFYNSPLHF	TGTTCCAGCAGTTCGGGACAGGGATTTTATAATTCACCCCTCCACTTT
TRBV6-5	.	TRBJ1-1	.	CASRWTRNTEAFF	TGTGCCAGCAGATGGACACGGAACACTGAAGCTTTCTTT
TRBV6-1	TRBD2	TRBJ2-3	.	CASSEVDAGGKDTQYF	TGTGCCAGCAGTGAAGTCGACGCGGGGGGGAAAGATACGCAGTATTTT
TRBV2	TRBD1	TRBJ2-7	few	CASRGDRVIDEQYF	TGTGCCAGCAGAGGCGACAGGGTAATTGACGAGCAGTACTTC
TRBV6-5	.	TRBJ2-7	.	CASSYSTLGAYEQYF	TGTGCCAGCAGTTACTCTACCCTAGGGGCCTACGAGCAGTACTTC
TRBV5-1	.	TRBJ2-1	.	CASSSGERYNEQFF	TGCGCCAGCAGTTCAGGGGAGAGATACAATGAGCAGTTCTTC
TRBV5-1	.	TRBJ2-5	.	CASSLGRSGGGETQYF	TGCGCCAGCAGCTTGGGCCGTTCGGGGGGCGGGGAGACCCAGTACTTC
TRBV6-1	.	TRBJ1-1	.	CASKNRVNTEAFF	TGTGCCAGCAAAAACAGGGTGAACACTGAAGCTTTCTTT
TRBV7-8	.	TRBJ2-5	.	CASSLAGRGREETQYF	TGTGCCAGCAGCTTAGCCGGCAGGGGAAGGGAAGAGACCCAGTACTTC
TRBV28	.	TRBJ2-1	few	CASSSLPPQGKEQFF	TGTGCCAGCAGTTCCCTACCTCCCCAGGGGAAGGAGCAGTTCTTC